The clone carrying this T cell receptor beta chain occurred many times. Its antigen is currently unknown. This record belongs to a study of T cell repertoires in cytomegalovirus infection. Study-level background: Public TCR beta signatures marked donors with CMV infection and the matching HLA.

V trimming: 5 bases; J trimming: 6 bases; junction bases outside the gene matches: 8. CDR3 length equals 15 residues. Germline loops: CDR1 SEHNR, CDR2 FQNEAQ (reference sequence). TCRdb passed the reads through MiXCR, listing each CDR3 protein once. Among around 300,000 distinct CDR3 sequences listed, less than 25% were seen once. This sequence joins TRBV7-9 and TRBJ2-1, with TRBD2 matching over 9 bases. The sample in question was cultured PBMCs, obtained from culture after CMV antigen stimulation. This receptor was taken from a human donor in good health (CMV status not recorded). Some clones in this sample may be carry-over from other donors' samples. The CDR3 here is CASSIGIAGVNEQFF. The CDR3 DNA sequence: TGTGCCAGCAGCATTGGGATAGCGGGAGTCAATGAGCAGTTCTTC.